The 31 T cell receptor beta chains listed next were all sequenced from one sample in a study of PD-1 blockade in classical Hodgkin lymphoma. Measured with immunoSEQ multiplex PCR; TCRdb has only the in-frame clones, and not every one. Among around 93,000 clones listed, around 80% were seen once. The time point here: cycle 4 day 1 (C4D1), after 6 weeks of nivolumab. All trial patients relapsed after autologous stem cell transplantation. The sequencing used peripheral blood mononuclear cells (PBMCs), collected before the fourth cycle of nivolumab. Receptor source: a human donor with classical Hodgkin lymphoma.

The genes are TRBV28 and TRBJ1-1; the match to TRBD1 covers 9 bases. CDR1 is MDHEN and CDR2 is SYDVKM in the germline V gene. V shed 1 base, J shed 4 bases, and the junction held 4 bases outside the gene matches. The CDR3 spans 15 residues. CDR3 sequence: CASSLFDRGSTEAFF. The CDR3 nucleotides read TGTGCCAGCAGTTTATTCGACAGGGGGTCCACTGAAGCTTTCTTT.

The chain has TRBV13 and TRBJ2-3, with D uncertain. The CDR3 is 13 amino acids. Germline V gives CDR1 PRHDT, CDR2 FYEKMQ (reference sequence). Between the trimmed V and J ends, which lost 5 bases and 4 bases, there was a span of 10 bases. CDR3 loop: CASSRREADTQYF. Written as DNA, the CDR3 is TGTGCCAGCAGCAGACGAGAGGCAGATACGCAGTATTTT.

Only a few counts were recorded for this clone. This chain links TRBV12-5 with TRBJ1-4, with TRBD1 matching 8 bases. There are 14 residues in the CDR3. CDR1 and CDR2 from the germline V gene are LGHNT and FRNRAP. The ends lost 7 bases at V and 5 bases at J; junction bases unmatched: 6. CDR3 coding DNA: TGTGCTAGTGCCTGGACAGGGATCAATGAAAAACTGTTTTTT. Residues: CASAWTGINEKLFF.

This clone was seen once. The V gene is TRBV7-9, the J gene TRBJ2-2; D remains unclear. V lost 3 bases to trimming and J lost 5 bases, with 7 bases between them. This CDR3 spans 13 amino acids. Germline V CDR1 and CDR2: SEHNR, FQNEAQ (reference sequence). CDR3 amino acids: CASSFVHTGELFF. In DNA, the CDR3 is TGTGCCAGCAGCTTCGTCCATACCGGGGAGCTGTTTTTT.

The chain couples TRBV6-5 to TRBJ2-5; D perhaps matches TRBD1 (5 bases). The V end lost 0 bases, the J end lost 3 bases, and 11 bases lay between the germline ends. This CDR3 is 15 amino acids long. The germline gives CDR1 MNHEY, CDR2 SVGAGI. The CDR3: CASSYSWGGKETQYF. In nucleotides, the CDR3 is TGTGCCAGCAGTTACTCATGGGGCGGAAAAGAGACCCAGTACTTC.

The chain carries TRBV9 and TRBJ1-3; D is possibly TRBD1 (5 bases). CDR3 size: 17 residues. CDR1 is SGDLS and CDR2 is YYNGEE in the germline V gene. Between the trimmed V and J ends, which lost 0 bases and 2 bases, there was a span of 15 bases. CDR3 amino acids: CASSVDKRDLTGNTIYF. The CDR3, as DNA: TGTGCCAGCAGCGTAGATAAAAGGGACTTAACTGGAAACACCATATATTTT. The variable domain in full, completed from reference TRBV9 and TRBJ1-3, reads DSGVTQTPKHLITATGQRVTLRCSPRSGDLSVYWYQQSLDQGLQFLIQYYNGEERAKGNILERFSAQQFPDLHSELNLSSLELGDSALYFCASSVDKRDLTGNTIYFGEGSWLTVV.

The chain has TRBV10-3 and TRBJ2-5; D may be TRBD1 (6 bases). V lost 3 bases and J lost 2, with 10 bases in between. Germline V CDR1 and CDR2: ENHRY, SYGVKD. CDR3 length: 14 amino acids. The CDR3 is CAISDRGGQETQYF. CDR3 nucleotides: TGTGCCATCAGTGACAGGGGTGGGCAAGAGACCCAGTACTTC.

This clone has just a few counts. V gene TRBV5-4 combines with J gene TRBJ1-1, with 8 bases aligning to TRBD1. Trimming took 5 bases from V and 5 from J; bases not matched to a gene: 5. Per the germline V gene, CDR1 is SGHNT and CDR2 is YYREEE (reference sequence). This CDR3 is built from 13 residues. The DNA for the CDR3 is TGTGCCAGCAGTATCAGGGGGCTGACTGAAGCTTTCTTT. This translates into CASSIRGLTEAFF.

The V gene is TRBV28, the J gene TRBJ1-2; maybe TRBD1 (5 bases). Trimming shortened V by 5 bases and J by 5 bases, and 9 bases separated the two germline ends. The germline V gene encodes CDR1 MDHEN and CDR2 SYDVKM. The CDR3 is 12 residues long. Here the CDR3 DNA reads TGTGCCAGCAGTCCGCGGACATATGGCTACACCTTC. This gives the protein CASSPRTYGYTF.

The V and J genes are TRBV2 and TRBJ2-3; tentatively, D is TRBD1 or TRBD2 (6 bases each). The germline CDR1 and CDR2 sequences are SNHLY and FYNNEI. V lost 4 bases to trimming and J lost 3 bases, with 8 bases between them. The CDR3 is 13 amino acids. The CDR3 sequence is CASSGGATDTQYF. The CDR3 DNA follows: TGTGCCAGCAGTGGGGGGGCTACAGATACGCAGTATTTT.

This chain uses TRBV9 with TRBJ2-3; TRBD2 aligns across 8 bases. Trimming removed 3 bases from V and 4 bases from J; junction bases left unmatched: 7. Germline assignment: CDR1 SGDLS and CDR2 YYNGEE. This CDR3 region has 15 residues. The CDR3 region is CASSARGLAPDTQYF. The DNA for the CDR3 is TGTGCCAGCAGCGCCCGAGGACTAGCCCCAGATACGCAGTATTTT. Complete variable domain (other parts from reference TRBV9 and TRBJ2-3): DSGVTQTPKHLITATGQRVTLRCSPRSGDLSVYWYQQSLDQGLQFLIQYYNGEERAKGNILERFSAQQFPDLHSELNLSSLELGDSALYFCASSARGLAPDTQYFGPGTRLTVL.

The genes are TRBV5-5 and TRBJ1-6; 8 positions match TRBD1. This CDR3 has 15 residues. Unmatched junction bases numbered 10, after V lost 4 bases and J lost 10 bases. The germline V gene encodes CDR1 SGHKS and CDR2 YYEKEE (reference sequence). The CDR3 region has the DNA TGTGCCAGCAGCGTCGGGACAGGTTTTTGGTCACCCCTCCACTTT. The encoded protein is CASSVGTGFWSPLHF.

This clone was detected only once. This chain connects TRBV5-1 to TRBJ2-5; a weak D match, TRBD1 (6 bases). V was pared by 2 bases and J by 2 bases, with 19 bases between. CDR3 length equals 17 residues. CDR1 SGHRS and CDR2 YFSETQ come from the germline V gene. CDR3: CASSFLVAARGQETQYF. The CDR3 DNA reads TGCGCCAGCAGCTTTCTCGTGGCGGCTAGGGGGCAAGAGACCCAGTACTTC.

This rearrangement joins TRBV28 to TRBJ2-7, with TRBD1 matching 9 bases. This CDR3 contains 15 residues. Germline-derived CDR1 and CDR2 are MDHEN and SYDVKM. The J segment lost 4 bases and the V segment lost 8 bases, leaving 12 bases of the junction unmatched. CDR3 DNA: TGTGCCAGCCCTCCAAGCGGGACAGGGTTGTACGAGCAGTACTTC. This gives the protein CASPPSGTGLYEQYF. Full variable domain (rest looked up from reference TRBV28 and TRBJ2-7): DVKVTQSSRYLVKRTGEKVFLECVQDMDHENMFWYRQDPGLGLRLIYFSYDVKMKEKGDIPEGYSVSREKKERFSLILESASTNQTSMYLCASPPSGTGLYEQYFGPGTRLTVT.

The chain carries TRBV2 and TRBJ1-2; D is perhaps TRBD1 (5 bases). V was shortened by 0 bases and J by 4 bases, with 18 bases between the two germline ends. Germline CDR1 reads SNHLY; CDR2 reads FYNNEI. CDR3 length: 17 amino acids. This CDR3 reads CASSEASGVARAYGYTF. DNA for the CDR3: TGTGCCAGCAGTGAAGCCAGCGGCGTGGCCAGGGCCTATGGCTACACCTTC.

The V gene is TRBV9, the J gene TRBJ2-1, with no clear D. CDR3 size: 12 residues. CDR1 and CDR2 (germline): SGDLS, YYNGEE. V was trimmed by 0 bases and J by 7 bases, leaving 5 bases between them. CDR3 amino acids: CASSVGFNEQFF. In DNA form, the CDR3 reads TGTGCCAGCAGCGTAGGTTTTAATGAGCAGTTCTTC. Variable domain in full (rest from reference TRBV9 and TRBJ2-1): DSGVTQTPKHLITATGQRVTLRCSPRSGDLSVYWYQQSLDQGLQFLIQYYNGEERAKGNILERFSAQQFPDLHSELNLSSLELGDSALYFCASSVGFNEQFFGPGTRLTVL.

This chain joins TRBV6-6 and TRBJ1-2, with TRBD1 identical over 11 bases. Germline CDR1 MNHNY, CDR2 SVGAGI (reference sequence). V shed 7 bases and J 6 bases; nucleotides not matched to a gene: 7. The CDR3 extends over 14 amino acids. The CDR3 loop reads CASTKGTGGDGYTF. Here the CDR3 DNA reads TGTGCCAGCACCAAGGGGACAGGGGGTGATGGCTACACCTTC.

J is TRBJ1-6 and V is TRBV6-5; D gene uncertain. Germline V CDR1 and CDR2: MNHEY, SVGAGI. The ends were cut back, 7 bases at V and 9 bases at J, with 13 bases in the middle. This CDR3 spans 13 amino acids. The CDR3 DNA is TGTGCCAGCAAACCGGGTATCACTTCACCCCTCCACTTT. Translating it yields CASKPGITSPLHF.

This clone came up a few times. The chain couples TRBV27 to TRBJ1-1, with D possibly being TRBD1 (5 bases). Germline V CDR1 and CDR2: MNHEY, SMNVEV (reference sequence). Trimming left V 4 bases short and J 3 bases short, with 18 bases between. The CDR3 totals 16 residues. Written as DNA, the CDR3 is TGTGCCAGCAGTTCCCGGGGGGATCGGGGTCACACTGAAGCTTTCTTT. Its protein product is CASSSRGDRGHTEAFF.

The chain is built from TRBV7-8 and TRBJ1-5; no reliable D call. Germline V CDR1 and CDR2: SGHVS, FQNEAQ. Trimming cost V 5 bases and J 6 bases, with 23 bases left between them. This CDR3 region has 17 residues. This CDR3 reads CASSPKPHGESGQPQHF. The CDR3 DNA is TGTGCCAGCAGCCCAAAACCCCACGGGGAATCGGGTCAGCCCCAGCATTTT.

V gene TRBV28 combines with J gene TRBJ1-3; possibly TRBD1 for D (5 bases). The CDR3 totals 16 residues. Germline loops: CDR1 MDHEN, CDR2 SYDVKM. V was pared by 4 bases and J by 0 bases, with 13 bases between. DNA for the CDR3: TGTGCCAGCAGTTCAACCCCAGGGAACTCTGGAAACACCATATATTTT. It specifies CASSSTPGNSGNTIYF.

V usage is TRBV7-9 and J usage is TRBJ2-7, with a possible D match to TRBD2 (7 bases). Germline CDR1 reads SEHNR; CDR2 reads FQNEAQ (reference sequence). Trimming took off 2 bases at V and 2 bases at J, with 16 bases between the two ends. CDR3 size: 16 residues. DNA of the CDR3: TGTGCCAGCAGCTTATCCGGGGGGCGCAGGACCTACGAGCAGTACTTC. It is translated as CASSLSGGRRTYEQYF.

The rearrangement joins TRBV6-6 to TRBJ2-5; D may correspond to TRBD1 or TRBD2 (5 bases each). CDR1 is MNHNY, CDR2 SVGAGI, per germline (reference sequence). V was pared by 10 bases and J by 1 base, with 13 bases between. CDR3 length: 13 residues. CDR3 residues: CATDRDPQETQYF. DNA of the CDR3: TGTGCCACCGACCGGGACCCCCAAGAGACCCAGTACTTC.

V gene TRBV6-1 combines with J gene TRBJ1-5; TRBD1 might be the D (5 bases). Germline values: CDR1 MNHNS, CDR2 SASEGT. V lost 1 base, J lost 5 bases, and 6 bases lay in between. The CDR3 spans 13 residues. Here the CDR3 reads CASSEVRDQPQHF. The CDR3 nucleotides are TGTGCCAGCAGTGAAGTCAGGGATCAGCCCCAGCATTTT.

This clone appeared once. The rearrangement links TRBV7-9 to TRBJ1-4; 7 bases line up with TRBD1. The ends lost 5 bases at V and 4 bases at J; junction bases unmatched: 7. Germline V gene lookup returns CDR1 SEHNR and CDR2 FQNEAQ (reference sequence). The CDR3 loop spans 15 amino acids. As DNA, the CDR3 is TGTGCCAGCAGCCCAGGGACAGTTTATAATGAAAAACTGTTTTTT. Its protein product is CASSPGTVYNEKLFF.

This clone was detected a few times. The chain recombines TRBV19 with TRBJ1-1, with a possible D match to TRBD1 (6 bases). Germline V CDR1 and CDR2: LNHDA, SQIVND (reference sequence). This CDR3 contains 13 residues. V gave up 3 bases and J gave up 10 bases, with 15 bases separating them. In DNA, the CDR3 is TGTGCCAGTAGTATGAGACAGGTCCGGCGAGCTTTCTTT. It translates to CASSMRQVRRAFF. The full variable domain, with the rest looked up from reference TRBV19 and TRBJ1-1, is DGGITQSPKYLFRKEGQNVTLSCEQNLNHDAMYWYRQDPGQGLRLIYYSQIVNDFQKGDIAEGYSVSREKKESFPLTVTSAQKNPTAFYLCASSMRQVRRAFFGQGTRLTVV.

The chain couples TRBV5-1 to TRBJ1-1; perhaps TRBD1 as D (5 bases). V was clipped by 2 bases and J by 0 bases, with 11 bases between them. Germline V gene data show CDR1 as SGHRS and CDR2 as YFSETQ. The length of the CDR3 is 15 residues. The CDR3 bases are TGCGCCAGCAGCTTAGGAACAGGTCTGAACACTGAAGCTTTCTTT. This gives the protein CASSLGTGLNTEAFF.

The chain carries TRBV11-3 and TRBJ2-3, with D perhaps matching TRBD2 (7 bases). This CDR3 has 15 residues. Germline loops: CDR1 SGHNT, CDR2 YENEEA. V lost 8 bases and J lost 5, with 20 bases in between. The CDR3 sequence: CASARGGGAGDTQYF. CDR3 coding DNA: TGTGCCAGCGCTAGGGGAGGGGGGGCCGGAGATACGCAGTATTTT.

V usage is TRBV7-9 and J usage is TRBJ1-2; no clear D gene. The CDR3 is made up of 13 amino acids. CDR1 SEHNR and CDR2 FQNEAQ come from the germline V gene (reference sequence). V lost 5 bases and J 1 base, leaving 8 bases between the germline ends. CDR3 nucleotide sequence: TGTGCCAGCAGCCCTGAGAGTAACTATGGCTACACCTTC. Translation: CASSPESNYGYTF.

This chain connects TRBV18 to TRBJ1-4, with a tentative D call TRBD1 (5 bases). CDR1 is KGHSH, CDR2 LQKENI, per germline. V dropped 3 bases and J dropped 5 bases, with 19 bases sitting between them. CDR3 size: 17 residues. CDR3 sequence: CASSPNSGHDSNEKLFF. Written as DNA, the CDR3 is TGTGCCAGCTCACCCAATTCTGGACATGACTCGAATGAAAAACTGTTTTTT.

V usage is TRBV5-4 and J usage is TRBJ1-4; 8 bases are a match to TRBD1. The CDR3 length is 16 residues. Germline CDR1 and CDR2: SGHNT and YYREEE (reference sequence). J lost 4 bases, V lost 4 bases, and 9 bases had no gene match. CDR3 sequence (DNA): TGTGCCAGCAGCCGTGATCCGGGACAGGTTAATGAAAAACTGTTTTTT. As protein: CASSRDPGQVNEKLFF.